A selection of T cell receptor beta chains follows, all from one sample in a study of T cell changes during pregnancy in multiple sclerosis. Sequencing used immunoSEQ multiplex PCR; TCRdb keeps in-frame clones, though not all of them. The sample records about 58,000 clones, around 90% being singletons. The sample here was CD4+ T cells from peripheral blood mononuclear cells, taken after pregnancy. The origin of the receptors is a female donor in good health, enrolled as a control in a pregnancy study. CDR3s include the opening cysteine and the closing phenylalanine or tryptophan. The D gene is left open where the match is weak. Size is omitted from some rows. Given values are once, few, many or a class for expanded clones.

. | TRBJ2-5 | TRBV6-5 | TRBD1 | TGTGCCAGCAGTACCGGGACAGCCCAAGAGACCCAGTACTTC | CASSTGTAQETQYF
. | TRBJ1-4 | TRBV6-5 | . | TGTGCCAGCAGTAAGACCGGGACAAGAAATGAAAAACTGTTTTTT | CASSKTGTRNEKLFF
. | TRBJ2-1 | TRBV14 | TRBD2 | TGTGCCAGCAGCCGATTGACTAGCGGGGGGGCCTACAATGAGCAGTTCTTC | CASSRLTSGGAYNEQFF
once | TRBJ2-7 | TRBV19 | . | TGTGCCAGTAGTGGGACAGCGGGTCCCTACGAGCAGTACTTC | CASSGTAGPYEQYF
. | TRBJ1-4 | TRBV5-4 | TRBD1 | TGTGCCAGCAGCTGGGAGACAGGGGGCGTTGAAAAACTGTTTTTT | CASSWETGGVEKLFF
. | TRBJ2-7 | TRBV19 | . | TGTGCCAGTAGTCCCTCAGGGGTAGTAGGCGAGCAGTACTTC | CASSPSGVVGEQYF
. | TRBJ2-6 | TRBV12-5 | . | TGTGCTAGTGGTTTGGTACTATCTGTCTCTGGGGCCAACGTCCTGACTTTC | CASGLVLSVSGANVLTF
. | TRBJ2-3 | TRBV6-1 | TRBD1 | TGTGCCAGCAGCCCCGTCAGGGGGTTTTCAGATACGCAGTATTTT | CASSPVRGFSDTQYF
. | TRBJ1-2 | TRBV30 | . | TGTGCCTGGTCGGCTACAGGGAACTATGGCTACACCTTC | CAWSATGNYGYTF
. | TRBJ1-4 | TRBV4-3 | TRBD1 | TGCGCCAGCAGCCAGGACAGGGGGCTCGGGGAAAAACTGTTTTTT | CASSQDRGLGEKLFF
. | TRBJ2-1 | TRBV9 | TRBD2 | TGTGCCAGCAGAAGGACAGCGGGGGATATTAATGAGCAGTTCTTC | CASRRTAGDINEQFF
. | TRBJ2-1 | TRBV19 | TRBD2 | TGTGCCAGTAGTATCCGATCTAGCGGGGTGGGGGTTGAGCAGTTCTTC | CASSIRSSGVGVEQFF
. | TRBJ1-5 | TRBV6-5 | . | TGTGCCAGCAGTTACTCCGGACAGCTGAATCAGCCCCAGCATTTT | CASSYSGQLNQPQHF
once | TRBJ1-5 | TRBV29-1 | . | TGCAGCGCCTGCGTTAGCAATCAGCCCCAGCATTTT | CSACVSNQPQHF
. | TRBJ1-5 | TRBV19 | . | TGTGCCAGTAGGGCGACAGCCTCATTCTATAGCAATCAGCCCCAGCATTTT | CASRATASFYSNQPQHF
. | TRBJ2-5 | TRBV6-5 | TRBD2 | TGTGCCAGCAGTTTGGGCGGGGGGGCCGGAGAGACCCAGTACTTC | CASSLGGGAGETQYF
once | TRBJ2-1 | TRBV2 | TRBD1 | TGTGCCAGCAGGGGGACAGCCGGAGAGCAGTTCTTC | CASRGTAGEQFF
. | TRBJ2-7 | TRBV5-1 | TRBD2 | TGCGCCAGCAGCCTTCCTGTTAGCGGGGATGCCTACGAGCAGTACTTC | CASSLPVSGDAYEQYF
. | TRBJ1-3 | TRBV11-3 | . | TGTGCCAGCAGCAGCGACAGGTCGGGAAACACCATATATTTT | CASSSDRSGNTIYF
few | TRBJ1-1 | TRBV29-1 | . | TGCAGCGTACGGCCCTGGGGGGGCACTGAAGCTTTCTTT | CSVRPWGGTEAFF
. | TRBJ1-2 | TRBV6-4 | . | TGTGCCAGCAGTACAGGTCCCGGGGGCTATGGCTACACCTTC | CASSTGPGGYGYTF
. | TRBJ2-1 | TRBV4-2 | TRBD2 | TGTGCCAGCAGCCTTCGACTAGCGGGGAACGAGCAGTTCTTC | CASSLRLAGNEQFF
. | TRBJ1-5 | TRBV4-2 | TRBD1 | TGTGCCAGCAGCCAGGGACAGGGGGCCAATCAGCCCCAGCATTTT | CASSQGQGANQPQHF
. | TRBJ1-1 | TRBV6-5 | . | TGTGCCAGCAGTTACTCGGGGGGGAACACTGAAGCTTTCTTT | CASSYSGGNTEAFF
. | TRBJ1-1 | TRBV19 | . | TGTGCCAGTACCCTGGGCAGGGTCGAGACTGAAGCTTTCTTT | CASTLGRVETEAFF
once | TRBJ1-1 | TRBV6-5 | . | TGTGCCAGCATTAAACAGGGGAACACTGAAGCTTTCTTT | CASIKQGNTEAFF
. | TRBJ2-7 | TRBV4-2 | . | TGTGCCAGCAGCCAAGATGGGGGGGCCTCGGGTAACGAGCAGTACTTC | CASSQDGGASGNEQYF
. | TRBJ2-2 | TRBV11-1 | TRBD1 | TGTGCCAGCAGCGTCAGGGGGCGAAGGAACACCGGGGAGCTGTTTTTT | CASSVRGRRNTGELFF
. | TRBJ2-1 | TRBV4-2 | TRBD2 | TGTGCCAGCAGCCAAGGGGCCCGGACTAGCGTCTACAATGAGCAGTTCTTC | CASSQGARTSVYNEQFF
. | TRBJ1-1 | TRBV7-3 | TRBD1 | TGTGCCAGCAGCATTGACAGGGACACTGAAGCTTTCTTT | CASSIDRDTEAFF
. | TRBJ1-3 | TRBV2 | TRBD1 | TGTGCCAGCAGCGTGGGACAGCCGAGCTCTGGAAACACCATATATTTT | CASSVGQPSSGNTIYF
. | TRBJ2-7 | TRBV19 | . | TGTGCCAGTAGTCTTTTGTGGGGGGATCACGAGCAGTACTTC | CASSLLWGDHEQYF
. | TRBJ1-3 | TRBV19 | TRBD1 | TGTGCCTCGTTCGCCGGGACAGGCGGAAACACCATATATTTT | CASFAGTGGNTIYF
. | TRBJ2-3 | TRBV9 | TRBD1 | TGTGCCAGCAGCGGAAGACAGGGGGCTGTGGGCACAGATACGCAGTATTTT | CASSGRQGAVGTDTQYF
. | TRBJ1-1 | TRBV18 | . | TGTGCCAGCTCGAGACAGGAAGACACTGAAGCTTTCTTT | CASSRQEDTEAFF
. | TRBJ1-2 | TRBV27 | . | TGTGCCAGCAGTTTACAGGGCTCGGGCTATGGCTACACCTTC | CASSLQGSGYGYTF
. | TRBJ2-3 | TRBV5-1 | TRBD1 | TGCGCCAGCAGCTTGGGACAGGGGGCAACAGATACGCAGTATTTT | CASSLGQGATDTQYF
. | TRBJ2-7 | TRBV7-9 | . | TGTGCCGGCAGCGCCACACTTCCGGATCGGGGCGAGCAGTACTTC | CAGSATLPDRGEQYF
. | TRBJ2-5 | TRBV5-6 | TRBD2 | TGTGCCAGCCGGGGGCGAGCGGGGGTTCGAGAGACCCAGTACTTC | CASRGRAGVRETQYF
. | TRBJ2-7 | TRBV15 | . | TGTGCCACCAGCAGACTCCGGGACTCGCGAATCGAGCAGTACTTC | CATSRLRDSRIEQYF
. | TRBJ1-1 | TRBV12-5 | TRBD1 | TGTGCTAGTGGTCTTCGGACAGGCACTGAAGCTTTCTTT | CASGLRTGTEAFF
once | TRBJ2-1 | TRBV7-7 | TRBD2 | TGTGCTAGCAGCTTGGGGCGGGGGGACGGCAATGAGCAGTTCTTC | CASSLGRGDGNEQFF
. | TRBJ1-4 | TRBV5-1 | TRBD1 | TGCGCCAGCAGCCCGGGACAGTTTAATGAAAAACTGTTTTTT | CASSPGQFNEKLFF
once | TRBJ1-5 | TRBV30 | . | TGTGCTTTTGGATTAGGGGGCAATCAGCCCCAGCATTTT | CAFGLGGNQPQHF
. | TRBJ1-5 | TRBV6-5 | TRBD1 | TGTGCCAGCTCACCGGGACAGAGCAATCAGCCCCAGCATTTT | CASSPGQSNQPQHF
. | TRBJ2-7 | TRBV10-2 | . | TGCGCCAGCAGTGAGTCGGCAGGGGTCCGCTACGAGCAGTACTTC | CASSESAGVRYEQYF
. | TRBJ2-7 | TRBV5-5 | . | TGTGCCAGCAGCTTACAGGCCGCCTACGAGCAGTACTTC | CASSLQAAYEQYF
few | TRBJ2-5 | TRBV4-2 | TRBD2 | TGTGCCAGCAGCCAAACAAAGGGGAGGGCTTCATTGGAGACCCAGTACTTC | CASSQTKGRASLETQYF
. | TRBJ2-3 | TRBV2 | TRBD2 | TGTGCCAGCAGTGAACACGCACGGCGGGGGGGATTCACAGATACGCAGTATTTT | CASSEHARRGGFTDTQYF
. | TRBJ1-1 | TRBV19 | . | TGTGCCAGTAGTATAGAGGCGGGGGTCGCAGGGGACACTGAAGCTTTCTTT | CASSIEAGVAGDTEAFF
. | TRBJ2-5 | TRBV5-1 | TRBD1 | TGCGCCAGCAGCGCCGGGACAGGGGGCGTTAAGACCCAGTACTTC | CASSAGTGGVKTQYF